Listed here are 13 T cell receptor beta chains from one sample, sequenced in a study of identifying expanded T cells in peripheral blood. TCRdb's table, derived via immunoSEQ multiplex PCR, lists solely in-frame clones and lacks some. The table includes about 100,000 clones, 80% to 90% detected once. Sequenced input: blood. The receptors were gathered from a person aged 18-69 years in good health.

This clone was counted between two and nine times. The chain joins TRBV7-8 to TRBJ1-1; TRBD1 aligns across 9 bases. Germline V lookup: CDR1 SGHVS, CDR2 FQNEAQ. The CDR3 is made up of 14 amino acids. The junction had 10 bases not matched to a gene; V was cut back by 6 bases and J by 8 bases. For the CDR3, the DNA is TGTGCCAGCAGGACCCGGGACAGGGCGGTGGAAGCTTTCTTT. Protein product: CASRTRDRAVEAFF.

Written as DNA, the CDR3 is TGTGCCAGCAGCCCCGTAAGAGGGAACACCGGGGAGCTGTTTTTT. Protein product: CASSPVRGNTGELFF. The rearrangement uses TRBV5-4 and TRBJ2-2; D unresolved. CDR3 length: 15 amino acids. Trimming took off 4 bases at V and 1 base at J, with 11 bases between the two ends. Germline values: CDR1 SGHNT, CDR2 YYREEE (reference sequence).

This chain uses TRBV20-1 with TRBJ2-5; 8 bases are a match to TRBD1. Germline V gene sequence: CDR1 DFQATT, CDR2 SNEGSKA (reference sequence). The J segment lost 4 bases and the V segment lost 6 bases, leaving 1 base of the junction unmatched. This CDR3 has 11 residues. Here the CDR3 reads CSAQGAETQYF. The CDR3, as DNA: TGCAGTGCCCAGGGGGCAGAGACCCAGTACTTC.

The chain combines TRBV19 with TRBJ2-7; no firm D call. Germline CDR1 LNHDA, CDR2 SQIVND (reference sequence). The CDR3 consists of 15 residues. Between the trimmed V and J ends, which lost 2 bases and 4 bases, there was a span of 15 bases. The CDR3 nucleotides are TGTGCCAGTAGTATAAGGTCCACACTTGATTACGAGCAGTACTTC. Amino acid sequence: CASSIRSTLDYEQYF.

The chain links TRBV5-1 to TRBJ1-1; 9 positions match TRBD1. J lost 10 bases, V lost 4 bases, and 8 bases had no gene match. This CDR3 has 13 amino acids. The germline V gene encodes CDR1 SGHRS and CDR2 YFSETQ. The CDR3 DNA follows: TGCGCCAGCAGCCCGGGACAGGGACTTTTAGCTTTCTTT. The encoded protein is CASSPGQGLLAFF.

The rearrangement uses TRBV19 and TRBJ1-1; D not certain. Trimming removed 8 bases at V and 4 bases at J, with 11 bases between. Germline loops: CDR1 LNHDA, CDR2 SQIVND (reference sequence). There are 12 residues in the CDR3. The CDR3 protein is CASGPPGTEAFF. As DNA, the CDR3 is TGTGCCAGTGGTCCCCCAGGCACTGAAGCTTTCTTT.

This clone was seen more than once but under ten times. The V call is TRBV6-5, the J call TRBJ1-1, with D unresolved. V lost 6 bases and J lost 0, with 14 bases in between. The length of the CDR3 is 15 residues. Germline V gene data show CDR1 as MNHEY and CDR2 as SVGAGI. The CDR3 region has the DNA TGTGCCAGCAGCCCTATATCGGGGATGAACACTGAAGCTTTCTTT. Its translation: CASSPISGMNTEAFF.

Concerning this clone: The junction and the germline gene differ at one end; a read error may be behind it. The chain has TRBV28 and TRBJ1-1; D is undetermined. The CDR3 is made up of 13 amino acids. Per the germline V gene, CDR1 is MDHEN and CDR2 is SYDVKM. The CDR3: CASSFPQVLKLRF. CDR3 DNA sequence: TGTGCCAGCAGTTTTCCTCAGGTCTTGAAGCTTAGGTTT.

V gene TRBV11-2 combines with J gene TRBJ2-1, with TRBD2 as a possible D gene (6 bases). This CDR3 contains 15 residues. CDR1 is SGHAT, CDR2 FQNNGV, per germline. Trimming cost V 2 bases and J 5 bases, with 13 bases left between them. The CDR3 coding sequence is TGTGCCAGCAGCTTATGGACTAACGGTGACAATGAGCAGTTCTTC. Protein product: CASSLWTNGDNEQFF.

The chain is built from TRBV7-9 and TRBJ2-2, with TRBD2 matching 7 bases. The germline CDR1 and CDR2 sequences are SEHNR and FQNEAQ (reference sequence). J was trimmed by 1 base and V by 1 base; bases with no gene match: 3. CDR3 size: 16 residues. Here the CDR3 reads CASSLGPGGNTGELFF. The DNA for the CDR3 is TGTGCCAGCAGCTTAGGTCCGGGGGGGAACACCGGGGAGCTGTTTTTT.

J is TRBJ1-5 and V is TRBV21-1. TRBV21-1 represents a pseudogene. This CDR3 region has 12 residues. In DNA, the CDR3 is TGTGCCATCAAGGACGGGGATCAGCCCCAGCATTTT. Its translation is CAIKDGDQPQHF.

V gene TRBV15 combines with J gene TRBJ2-3, with 13 bases lining up with TRBD2. The CDR3 runs 19 residues. CDR1 and CDR2 from the germline V gene are LNHNV and YYDKDF (reference sequence). The J segment lost 2 bases and the V segment lost 3 bases, leaving 11 bases of the junction unmatched. The CDR3 sequence is CATSRKGFGLAGDTDTQYF. The CDR3 DNA follows: TGTGCCACCAGCAGGAAAGGATTCGGACTAGCGGGGGACACAGATACGCAGTATTTT.

Only one count was recorded for this clone. The sample contains more than one DNA sequence encoding this CDR3. The rearrangement uses TRBV5-1 and TRBJ1-1; unclear D gene. The V gene lost 4 bases and the J gene lost 0 bases, with 1 base spanning the gap. Per germline, CDR1 SGHRS and CDR2 YFSETQ. The CDR3 spans 11 residues. The CDR3 bases are TGCGCCAGCAGCCTGAACACTGAAGCTTTCTTT. It yields the protein CASSLNTEAFF.